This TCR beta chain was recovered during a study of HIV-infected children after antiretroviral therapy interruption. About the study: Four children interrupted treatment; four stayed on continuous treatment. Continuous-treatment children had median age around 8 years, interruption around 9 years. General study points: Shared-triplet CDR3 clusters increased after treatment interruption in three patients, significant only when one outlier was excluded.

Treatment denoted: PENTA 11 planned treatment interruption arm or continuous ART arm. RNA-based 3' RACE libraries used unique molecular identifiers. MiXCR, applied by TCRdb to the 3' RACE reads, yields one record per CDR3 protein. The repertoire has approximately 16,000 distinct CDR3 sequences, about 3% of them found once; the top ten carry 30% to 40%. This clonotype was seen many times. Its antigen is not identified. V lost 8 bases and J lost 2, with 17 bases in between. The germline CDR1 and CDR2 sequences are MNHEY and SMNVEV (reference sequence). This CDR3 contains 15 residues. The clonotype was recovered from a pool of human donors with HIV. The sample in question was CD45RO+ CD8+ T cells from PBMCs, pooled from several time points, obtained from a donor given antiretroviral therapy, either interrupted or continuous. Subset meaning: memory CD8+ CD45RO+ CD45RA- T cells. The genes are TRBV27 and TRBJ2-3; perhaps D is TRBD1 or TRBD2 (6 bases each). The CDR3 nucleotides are TGTGCCAGCGGGCTCGGGGGCCTCATCACAGATACGCAGTATTTT. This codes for CASGLGGLITDTQYF.